These T cell receptor beta chains were read from a single sample in a study of response to subunit inactivated influenza vaccine. MiXCR, applied by TCRdb to the RT-PCR reads, yields one record per CDR3 protein. This table has over 400,000 distinct CDR3 sequences, 13% appearing once. The source was PBMCs from blood, collected about 40 days after vaccination. These receptors were collected from a man aged 45-65 years who received an inactivated influenza vaccine. Each CDR3 is given with its conserved first and last residue. Each record gives: J gene, CDR3 length, D gene, clone size, V gene, CDR3 protein, CDR3 DNA. D genes are given only for firm matches. Size tells how often a clone was seen (once, few, many) or the class of an expanded clone, and some rows leave it out.

TRBJ2-1,16,TRBD2,NA,TRBV15,CATSGTSGWTHNEQFF,TGTGCCACCAGCGGGACTAGCGGTTGGACCCACAATGAGCAGTTCTTC
TRBJ1-1,14,NA,NA,TRBV5-5,CASSPIGGNTEAFF,TGTGCCAGCAGCCCTATCGGGGGGAACACTGAAGCTTTCTTT
TRBJ2-3,13,NA,NA,TRBV7-3,CASSFGKTDTQYF,TGTGCCAGCAGCTTCGGGAAGACAGATACGCAGTATTTT
TRBJ1-5,16,NA,NA,TRBV6-1,CASSATGSVANQPQHF,TGTGCCAGCAGTGCGACAGGTTCGGTAGCAAATCAGCCCCAGCATTTT
TRBJ2-3,16,TRBD2,few,TRBV4-3,CASSLGGGGAADTQYF,TGCGCCAGCAGCTTAGGAGGCGGGGGGGCGGCAGATACGCAGTATTTT
TRBJ2-1,14,NA,few,TRBV20-1,CSASLGRLYNEQFF,TGCAGTGCTAGTTTGGGACGGCTCTACAATGAGCAGTTCTTC
TRBJ2-3,18,NA,NA,TRBV7-8,CASSQTRLWGSSQDTQYF,TGTGCCAGCAGCCAGACGCGGTTGTGGGGTTCCTCGCAAGATACGCAGTATTTT
TRBJ2-7,13,NA,many,TRBV12-3/TRBV12-4,CASRGLQSYEQYF,TGTGCCAGCAGGGGGCTACAGAGTTACGAGCAGTACTTC
TRBJ2-3,17,TRBD2,once,TRBV9,CASSRSGGAPSTDTQYF,TGTGCCAGCAGTCGTAGCGGGGGGGCCCCTAGCACAGATACGCAGTATTTT
TRBJ2-1,12,NA,many,TRBV24-1,CATRDGGGEQFF,TGTGCCACCAGGGACGGAGGAGGGGAGCAGTTCTTC
TRBJ1-3,14,NA,NA,TRBV12-3/TRBV12-4,CASTPGGHGNTIYF,TGTGCCAGCACCCCTGGGGGACATGGAAACACCATATATTTT
TRBJ2-1,12,NA,NA,TRBV14,CASSQIWEKQFF,TGTGCCAGCAGCCAAATTTGGGAGAAGCAGTTCTTC
TRBJ2-3,14,NA,many,TRBV10-3,CAISDPGGPDTQYF,TGTGCCATCAGTGACCCAGGAGGGCCAGATACGCAGTATTTT
TRBJ2-7,16,TRBD2,NA,TRBV5-1,CASSLETRRGGDEQYF,TGCGCCAGCAGCTTGGAAACTCGCCGGGGGGGTGACGAGCAGTACTTC
TRBJ2-5,14,NA,many,TRBV29-1,CSVQPSGRRETQYF,TGCAGCGTACAACCCTCAGGGAGGCGAGAGACCCAGTACTTC
TRBJ2-3,17,TRBD2,NA,TRBV7-9,CASSSLRLAVSTDTQYF,TGTGCCAGCAGCTCCCTAAGACTAGCCGTAAGCACAGATACGCAGTATTTT
TRBJ2-3,14,NA,many,TRBV29-1,CSVDSVIGTDTQYF,TGCAGCGTTGATAGTGTAATCGGCACAGATACGCAGTATTTT
TRBJ1-1,15,NA,NA,TRBV9,CASSVATGGAGEAFF,TGTGCCAGCAGCGTAGCTACGGGGGGGGCTGGTGAAGCTTTCTTT
TRBJ2-7,14,TRBD1,NA,TRBV5-1,CASTHPGQPDEQYF,TGCGCCAGCACCCACCCGGGACAGCCTGACGAGCAGTACTTC
TRBJ2-3,15,NA,few,TRBV5-1,CASSWGGTAPDTQYF,TGCGCCAGCAGTTGGGGCGGGACTGCCCCAGATACGCAGTATTTT
TRBJ2-1,16,TRBD1,NA,TRBV20-1,CCARDLTGSSYNEQFF,TGCTGTGCTAGAGATTTGACAGGGAGCTCCTACAATGAGCAGTTCTTC
TRBJ2-5,14,TRBD2,NA,TRBV12-3/TRBV12-4,CASGGLAGKETQYF,TGTGCCAGCGGTGGACTAGCGGGAAAAGAGACCCAGTACTTC
TRBJ2-7,14,NA,NA,TRBV28,CASSLLTLRGEQYF,TGTGCCAGCAGTTTACTGACTCTCCGAGGCGAGCAGTACTTC
TRBJ2-1,18,TRBD2,few,TRBV5-1,CASSSLRTSGHSYNEQFF,TGCGCCAGCAGCTCACTACGGACTAGCGGCCACTCCTACAATGAGCAGTTCTTC
TRBJ2-7,17,TRBD2,NA,TRBV28,CASSPPWLAGGVYEQYF,TGTGCCAGCAGTCCCCCGTGGCTAGCGGGAGGGGTATACGAGCAGTACTTC
TRBJ2-2,18,NA,NA,TRBV4-2,CASSQYRPSQMGPGELFF,TGTGCCAGCAGCCAATATCGCCCGAGCCAGATGGGGCCCGGGGAGCTGTTTTTT